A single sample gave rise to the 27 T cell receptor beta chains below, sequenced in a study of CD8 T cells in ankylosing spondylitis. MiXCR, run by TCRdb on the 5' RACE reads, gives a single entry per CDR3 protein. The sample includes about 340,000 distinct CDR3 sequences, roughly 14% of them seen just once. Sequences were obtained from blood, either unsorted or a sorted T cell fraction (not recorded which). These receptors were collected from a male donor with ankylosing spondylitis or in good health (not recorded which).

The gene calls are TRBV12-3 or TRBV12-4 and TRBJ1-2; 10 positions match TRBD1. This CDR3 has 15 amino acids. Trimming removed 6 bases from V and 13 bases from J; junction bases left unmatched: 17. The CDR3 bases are TGTGCCAGCAGCCGTCAATACGGGACAGGGGTGGTCGGCACCTTC. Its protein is CASSRQYGTGVVGTF.

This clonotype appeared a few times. DNA of the CDR3: TGTGCCAGCAGTGGACAGGGAAGTTGGAATGAGCAGTTCTTC. Translation: CASSGQGSWNEQFF. V gene TRBV6-1 combines with J gene TRBJ2-1; 7 nucleotides agree with TRBD1. The J segment lost 7 bases and the V segment lost 4 bases, leaving 7 bases of the junction unmatched. The length of the CDR3 is 14 residues. CDR1 is MNHNS, CDR2 SASEGT, per germline.

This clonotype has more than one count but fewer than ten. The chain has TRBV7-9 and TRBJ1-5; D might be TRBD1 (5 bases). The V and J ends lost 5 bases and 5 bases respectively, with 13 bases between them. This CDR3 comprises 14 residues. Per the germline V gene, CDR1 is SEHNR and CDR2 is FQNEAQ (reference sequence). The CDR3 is CASSREGWHQPQHF. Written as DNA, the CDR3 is TGTGCCAGCAGCCGAGAGGGGTGGCATCAGCCCCAGCATTTT.

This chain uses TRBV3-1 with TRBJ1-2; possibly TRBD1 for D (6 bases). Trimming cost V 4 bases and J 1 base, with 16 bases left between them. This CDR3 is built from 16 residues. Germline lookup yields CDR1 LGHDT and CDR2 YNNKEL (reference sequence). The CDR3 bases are TGTGCCAGCAGCCGCCCTGGGGGCGCGCTTAACTATGGCTACACCTTC. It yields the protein CASSRPGGALNYGYTF.

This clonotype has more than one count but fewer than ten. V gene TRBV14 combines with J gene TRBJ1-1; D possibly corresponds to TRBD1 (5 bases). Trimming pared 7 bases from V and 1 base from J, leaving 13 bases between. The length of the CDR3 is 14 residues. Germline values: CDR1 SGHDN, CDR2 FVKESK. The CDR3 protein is CASKQGWGNTEAFF. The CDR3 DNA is TGTGCCAGCAAGCAGGGATGGGGGAACACTGAAGCTTTCTTT.

The CDR3 loop reads CASTSEGRQKDYICYEQYF. The CDR3 bases are TGTGCCAGCACCAGTGAAGGTCGTCAGAAGGACTATATATGCTACGAGCAGTACTTC. V usage is TRBV25-1 and J usage is TRBJ2-7; D possibly corresponds to TRBD2 (6 bases). This CDR3 has 19 amino acids. From germline, CDR1 is MGHDK and CDR2 SYGVNS. Trimming left V 7 bases short and J 3 bases short, with 31 bases between.

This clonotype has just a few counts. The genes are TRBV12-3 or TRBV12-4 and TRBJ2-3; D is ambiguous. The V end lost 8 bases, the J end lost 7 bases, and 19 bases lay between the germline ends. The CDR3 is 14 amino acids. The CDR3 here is CASGQPGPPNTQYF. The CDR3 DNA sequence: TGTGCCAGCGGCCAGCCGGGTCCTCCGAATACGCAGTATTTT.

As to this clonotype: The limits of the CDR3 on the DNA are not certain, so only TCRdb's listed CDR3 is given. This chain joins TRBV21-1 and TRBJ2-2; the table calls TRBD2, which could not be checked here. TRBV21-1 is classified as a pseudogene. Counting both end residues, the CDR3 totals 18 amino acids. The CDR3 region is CASSKIVRELAGPGSCFF.

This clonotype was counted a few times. DNA for the CDR3: TGTGCCAGCAGTCCAACTGCCGGGACTAGAGTGGATACGCAGTATTTT. Protein product: CASSPTAGTRVDTQYF. The V call is TRBV28, the J call TRBJ2-3; 8 bases line up with TRBD2. This CDR3 is built from 16 residues. Germline V gene lookup returns CDR1 MDHEN and CDR2 SYDVKM. Losses at the gene ends were 5 bases for V and 6 bases for J; bases not matched to a gene: 13.

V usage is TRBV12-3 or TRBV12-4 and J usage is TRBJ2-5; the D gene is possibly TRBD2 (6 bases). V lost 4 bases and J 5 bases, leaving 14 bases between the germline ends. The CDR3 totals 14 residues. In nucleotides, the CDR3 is TGTGCCAGCAGTTCCGCCTCTCGGGGGGAGACCCAGTACTTC. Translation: CASSSASRGETQYF.

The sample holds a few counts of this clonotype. CDR3 sequence (DNA): TGTGCCAGCAGCCCGTCGGTGGCTAACACTGAAGCTTTCTTT. Translation gives CASSPSVANTEAFF. The rearrangement uses TRBV7-2 and TRBJ1-1; D not resolved. The V gene's germline CDR1 is SGHTA and CDR2 FQGNSA. V lost 5 bases and J lost 2, with 12 bases in between. The CDR3 contains 14 residues.

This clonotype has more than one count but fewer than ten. The CDR3 region is CASSLQENPGGYTF. The CDR3 bases are TGCGCCAGCAGCTTACAGGAGAACCCTGGTGGCTACACCTTC. V gene TRBV5-1 combines with J gene TRBJ1-2, with D maybe TRBD1 (5 bases). V lost 2 bases and J 7 bases, leaving 15 bases between the germline ends. Germline CDR1 is SGHRS and CDR2 is YFSETQ. The CDR3 has 14 residues.

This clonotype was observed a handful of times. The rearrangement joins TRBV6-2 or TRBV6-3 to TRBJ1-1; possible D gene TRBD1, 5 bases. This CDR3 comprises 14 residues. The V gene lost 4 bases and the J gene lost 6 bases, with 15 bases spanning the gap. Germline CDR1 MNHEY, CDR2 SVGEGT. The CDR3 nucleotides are TGTGCCAGCAGTTTCATCACAGGATCCTCTGAAGCTTTCTTT. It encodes CASSFITGSSEAFF.

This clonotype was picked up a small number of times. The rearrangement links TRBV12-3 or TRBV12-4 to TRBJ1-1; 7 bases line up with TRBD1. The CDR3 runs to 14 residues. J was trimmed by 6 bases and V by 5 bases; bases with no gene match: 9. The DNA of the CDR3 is TGTGCCAGCAGTACCTTGACAGGGACGGCTGAAGCTTTCTTT. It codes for CASSTLTGTAEAFF.

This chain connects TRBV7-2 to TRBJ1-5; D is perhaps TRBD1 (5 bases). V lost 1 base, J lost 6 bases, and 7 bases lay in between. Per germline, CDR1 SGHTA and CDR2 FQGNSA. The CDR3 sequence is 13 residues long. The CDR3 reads CASSLEGLQPQHF. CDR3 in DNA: TGTGCCAGCAGCTTAGAGGGGCTTCAGCCCCAGCATTTT. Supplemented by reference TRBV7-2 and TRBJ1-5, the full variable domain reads GAGVSQSPSNKVTEKGKDVELRCDPISGHTALYWYRQSLGQGLEFLIYFQGNSAPDKSGLPSDRFSAERTGGSVSTLTIQRTQQEDSAVYLCASSLEGLQPQHFGDGTRLSIL.

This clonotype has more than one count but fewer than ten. The DNA for the CDR3 is TGTGCCAGCGTAACAGGTCAAGAGACCCAGTACTTC. Protein: CASVTGQETQYF. The chain recombines TRBV3-1 with TRBJ2-5; D possibly corresponds to TRBD1 (5 bases). The CDR3 length is 12 residues. The germline V gene encodes CDR1 LGHDT and CDR2 YNNKEL (reference sequence). V shed 8 bases and J shed 2 bases, with 9 bases lying between them.

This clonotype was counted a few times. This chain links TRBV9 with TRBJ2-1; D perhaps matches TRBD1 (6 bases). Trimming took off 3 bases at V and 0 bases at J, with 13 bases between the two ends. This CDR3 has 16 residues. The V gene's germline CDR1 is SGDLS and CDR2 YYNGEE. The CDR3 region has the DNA TGTGCCAGCAGCGCCGCAGACAGGAACTCCTACAATGAGCAGTTCTTC. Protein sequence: CASSAADRNSYNEQFF.

The CDR3 is CASNRGRNTEAFF. The CDR3 DNA reads TGTGCCAGTAACAGGGGTCGGAACACTGAAGCTTTCTTT. The V call is TRBV12-3 or TRBV12-4, the J call TRBJ1-1; 7 bases are shared with TRBD1. The V and J ends lost 9 bases and 1 base, in that order; junction bases with no gene match: 5. The CDR3 extends over 13 amino acids.

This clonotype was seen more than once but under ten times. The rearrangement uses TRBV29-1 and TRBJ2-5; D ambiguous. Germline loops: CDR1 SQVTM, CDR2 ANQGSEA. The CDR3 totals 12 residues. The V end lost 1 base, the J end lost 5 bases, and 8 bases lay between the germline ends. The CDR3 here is CSVEGGSETQYF. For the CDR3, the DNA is TGCAGCGTTGAAGGAGGTTCTGAGACCCAGTACTTC.

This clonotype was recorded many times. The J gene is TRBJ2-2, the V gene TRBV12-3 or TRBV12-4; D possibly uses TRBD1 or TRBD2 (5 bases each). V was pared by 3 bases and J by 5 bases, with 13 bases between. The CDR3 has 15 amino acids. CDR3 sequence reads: CASSFRGAGTGELFF. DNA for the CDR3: TGTGCCAGCAGTTTTCGAGGGGCGGGTACCGGGGAGCTGTTTTTT.

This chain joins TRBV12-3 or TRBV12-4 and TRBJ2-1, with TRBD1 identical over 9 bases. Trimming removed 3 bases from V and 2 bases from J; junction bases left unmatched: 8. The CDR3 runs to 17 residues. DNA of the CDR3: TGTGCCAGCAGTTTCGGGACAGGGAACTTTCCCTACAATGAGCAGTTCTTC. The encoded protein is CASSFGTGNFPYNEQFF.

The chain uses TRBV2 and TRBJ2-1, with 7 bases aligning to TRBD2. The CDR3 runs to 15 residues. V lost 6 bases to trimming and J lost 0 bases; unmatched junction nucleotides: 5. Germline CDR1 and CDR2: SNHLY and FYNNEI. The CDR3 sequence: CASSKRGNSYNEQFF. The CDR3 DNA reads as TGTGCCAGCAGCAAGCGGGGAAACTCCTACAATGAGCAGTTCTTC.

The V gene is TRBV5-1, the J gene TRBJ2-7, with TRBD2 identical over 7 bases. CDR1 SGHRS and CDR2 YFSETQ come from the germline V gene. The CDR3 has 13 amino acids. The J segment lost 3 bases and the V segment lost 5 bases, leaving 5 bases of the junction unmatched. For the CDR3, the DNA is TGCGCCAGCAGTACGGGAGGCGGCTACGAGCAGTACTTC. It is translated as CASSTGGGYEQYF.

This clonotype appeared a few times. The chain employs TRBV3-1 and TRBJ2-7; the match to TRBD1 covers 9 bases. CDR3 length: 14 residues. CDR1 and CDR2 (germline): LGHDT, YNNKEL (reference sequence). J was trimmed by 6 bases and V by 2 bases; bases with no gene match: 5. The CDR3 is CASSQWGQGAEQYF. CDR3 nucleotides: TGTGCCAGCAGCCAATGGGGACAGGGAGCCGAGCAGTACTTC.

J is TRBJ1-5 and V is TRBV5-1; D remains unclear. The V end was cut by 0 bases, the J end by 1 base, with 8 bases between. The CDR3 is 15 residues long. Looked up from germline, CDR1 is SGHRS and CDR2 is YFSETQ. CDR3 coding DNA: TGCGCCAGCAGCTTGGATGGGCAGAGCAATCAGCCCCAGCATTTT. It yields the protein CASSLDGQSNQPQHF.

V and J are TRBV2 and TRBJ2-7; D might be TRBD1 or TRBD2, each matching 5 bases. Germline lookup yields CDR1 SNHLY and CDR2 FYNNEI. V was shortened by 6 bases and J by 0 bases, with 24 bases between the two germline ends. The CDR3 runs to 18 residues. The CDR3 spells CASREKELQRGASYEQYF. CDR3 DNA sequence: TGTGCCAGCAGGGAAAAGGAGCTCCAGAGAGGGGCCTCCTACGAGCAGTACTTC.

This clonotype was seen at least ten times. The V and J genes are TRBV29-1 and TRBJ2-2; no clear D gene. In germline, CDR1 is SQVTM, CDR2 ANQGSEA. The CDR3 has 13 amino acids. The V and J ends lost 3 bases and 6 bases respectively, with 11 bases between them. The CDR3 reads CSVETIVAGELFF. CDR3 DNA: TGCAGCGTTGAGACGATAGTCGCCGGGGAGCTGTTTTTT.